The clone carrying this T cell receptor beta chain appeared a few times. This record comes from a study of T cells after yellow fever vaccination. TCRdb called the 5' RACE reads again in MiXCR, with one record for every CDR3 protein. The profile shows about 340,000 distinct CDR3 sequences, about 9.5% of them singletons. The V segment lost 3 bases and the J segment 3 bases; nucleotides outside the gene matches: 3. The germline V gene encodes CDR1 SGHRS and CDR2 YFSETQ. The CDR3 is made up of 15 amino acids. The receptor comes from a man between 18 and 29 years old who received the YFV17D yellow fever vaccine. The sample consisted of PBMCs, taken on the day of the first yellow fever vaccination. The rearrangement joins TRBV5-1 to TRBJ2-1, with 10 bases lining up with TRBD1. The CDR3 sequence: CASSWGDRGYNEQFF. The CDR3 DNA reads TGCGCCAGCAGCTGGGGGGACAGGGGCTACAATGAGCAGTTCTTC.